Listed below are T cell receptor beta chains from one sample, sequenced in a study of identical twins. TCRdb ran MiXCR on the 5' RACE reads and lists one entry per CDR3 protein. The sample shows 200,000 to 250,000 distinct CDR3 sequences, roughly 7% of them seen only once. This sample was also put to use in a study of yellow fever vaccine responses in identical twins.

What was sequenced was memory (CD45RO+) T cells sorted from blood. Receptors originate from a woman younger than 30 in good health. CDR3s include the opening cysteine and the closing phenylalanine or tryptophan. Each record gives: J gene, V gene, CDR3 length, CDR3 protein.

j_gene: TRBJ1-2; v_gene: TRBV12-3/TRBV12-4; len: 16; CDR3aa: CASRVAGTAGNYGYTF
j_gene: TRBJ2-2; v_gene: TRBV20-1; len: 12; CDR3aa: CSGGGGTGELFF
j_gene: TRBJ2-5; v_gene: TRBV5-5; len: 14; CDR3aa: CASSLEVSRETQYF
j_gene: TRBJ2-5; v_gene: TRBV9; len: 17; CDR3aa: CASSKGVAGAGRETQYF
j_gene: TRBJ1-3; v_gene: TRBV5-4; len: 17; CDR3aa: CASSLGQGARTGNTIYF
j_gene: TRBJ2-2; v_gene: TRBV10-3; len: 15; CDR3aa: CAISVIGRGTGELFF
j_gene: TRBJ2-1; v_gene: TRBV29-1; len: 13; CDR3aa: CSVGFVSSGGQFF
j_gene: TRBJ1-2; v_gene: TRBV6-1; len: 15; CDR3aa: CASSTGPGANYGYTF
j_gene: TRBJ2-1; v_gene: TRBV20-1; len: 14; CDR3aa: CSARRGTAVNEQFF
j_gene: TRBJ2-4; v_gene: TRBV28; len: 14; CDR3aa: CASRDSGSKNIQYF
j_gene: TRBJ2-5; v_gene: TRBV20-1; len: 15; CDR3aa: CSARLISGSMETQYF
j_gene: TRBJ1-5; v_gene: TRBV12-3/TRBV12-4; len: 12; CDR3aa: CASSRTDQPQHF
j_gene: TRBJ1-2; v_gene: TRBV7-9; len: 15; CDR3aa: CASSTTPTAIRGYTF
j_gene: TRBJ2-2; v_gene: TRBV15; len: 16; CDR3aa: CATSSAPGVEGGELFF
j_gene: TRBJ2-2; v_gene: TRBV28; len: 11; CDR3aa: CAGQGAGELFF
j_gene: TRBJ1-5; v_gene: TRBV5-6; len: 15; CDR3aa: CASSLQGTGNQPQHF
j_gene: TRBJ1-1; v_gene: TRBV20-1; len: 14; CDR3aa: CSASVGGANTEAFF
j_gene: TRBJ2-2; v_gene: TRBV3-1; len: 15; CDR3aa: CACTPPTGNTGELFF
j_gene: TRBJ2-6; v_gene: TRBV11-2; len: 15; CDR3aa: CASSLARGGANVLTF
j_gene: TRBJ2-1; v_gene: TRBV4-1; len: 17; CDR3aa: CASSPGGGVSSYNEQFF
j_gene: TRBJ1-2; v_gene: TRBV6-1; len: 13; CDR3aa: CASSEALLFGYTF
j_gene: TRBJ1-2; v_gene: TRBV24-1; len: 13; CDR3aa: CATSDRDRDGYTF
j_gene: TRBJ2-3; v_gene: TRBV6-1; len: 15; CDR3aa: CASSTGTRHTDTQYF